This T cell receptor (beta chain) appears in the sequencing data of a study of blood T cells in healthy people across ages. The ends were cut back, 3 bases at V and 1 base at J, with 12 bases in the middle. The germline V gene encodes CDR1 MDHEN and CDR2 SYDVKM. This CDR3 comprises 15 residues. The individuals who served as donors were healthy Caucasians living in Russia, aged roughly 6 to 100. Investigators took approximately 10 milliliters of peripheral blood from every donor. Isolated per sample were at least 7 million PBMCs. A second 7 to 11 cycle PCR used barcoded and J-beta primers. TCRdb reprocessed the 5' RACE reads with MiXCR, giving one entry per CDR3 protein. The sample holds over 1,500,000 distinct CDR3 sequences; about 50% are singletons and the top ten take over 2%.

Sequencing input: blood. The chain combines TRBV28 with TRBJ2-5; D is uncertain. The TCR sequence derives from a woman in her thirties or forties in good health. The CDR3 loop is CASSLIGQFQETQYF. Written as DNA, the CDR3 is TGTGCCAGCAGTTTGATCGGGCAGTTCCAAGAGACCCAGTACTTC.